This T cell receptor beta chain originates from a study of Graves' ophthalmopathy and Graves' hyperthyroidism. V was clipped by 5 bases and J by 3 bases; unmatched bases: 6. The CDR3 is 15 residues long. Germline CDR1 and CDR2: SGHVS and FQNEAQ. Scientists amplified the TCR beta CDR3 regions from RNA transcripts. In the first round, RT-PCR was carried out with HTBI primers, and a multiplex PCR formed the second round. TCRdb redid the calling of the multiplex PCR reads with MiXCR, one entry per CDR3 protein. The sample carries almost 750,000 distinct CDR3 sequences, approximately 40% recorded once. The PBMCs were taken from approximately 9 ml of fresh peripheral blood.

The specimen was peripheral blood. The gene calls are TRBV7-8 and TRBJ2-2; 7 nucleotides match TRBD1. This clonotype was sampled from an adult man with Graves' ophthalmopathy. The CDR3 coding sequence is TGTGCCAGCAGCCAAGCTGGGACAGACACCGGGGAGCTGTTTTTT. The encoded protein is CASSQAGTDTGELFF. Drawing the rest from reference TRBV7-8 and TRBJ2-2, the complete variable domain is GAGVSQSPRYKVAKRGQDVALRCDPISGHVSLFWYQQALGQGPEFLTYFQNEAQLDKSGLPSDRFFAERPEGSVSTLKIQRTQQEDSAVYLCASSQAGTDTGELFFGEGSRLTVL.